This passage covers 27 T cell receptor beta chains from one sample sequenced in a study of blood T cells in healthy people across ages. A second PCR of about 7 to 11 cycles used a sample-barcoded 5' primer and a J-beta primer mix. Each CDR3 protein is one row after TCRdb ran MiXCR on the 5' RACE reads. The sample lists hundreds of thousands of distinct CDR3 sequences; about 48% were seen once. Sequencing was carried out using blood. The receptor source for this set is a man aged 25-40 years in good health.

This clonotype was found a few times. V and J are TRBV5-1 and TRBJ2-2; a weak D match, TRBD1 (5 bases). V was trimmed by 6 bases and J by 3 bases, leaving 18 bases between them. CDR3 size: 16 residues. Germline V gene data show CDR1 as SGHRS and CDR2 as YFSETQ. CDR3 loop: CASTPSGIQDTGELFF. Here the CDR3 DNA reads TGCGCCAGCACCCCCTCAGGGATCCAGGACACCGGGGAGCTGTTTTTT.

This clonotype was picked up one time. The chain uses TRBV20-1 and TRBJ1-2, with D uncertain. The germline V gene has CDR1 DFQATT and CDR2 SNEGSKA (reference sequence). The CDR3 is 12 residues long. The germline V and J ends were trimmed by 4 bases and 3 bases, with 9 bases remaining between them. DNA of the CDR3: TGCAGTGCTACCATTAACCACTATGGCTACACCTTC. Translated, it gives CSATINHYGYTF.

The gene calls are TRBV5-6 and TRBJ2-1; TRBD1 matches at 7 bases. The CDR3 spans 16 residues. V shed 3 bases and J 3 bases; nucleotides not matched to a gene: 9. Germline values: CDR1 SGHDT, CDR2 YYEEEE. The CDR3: CASSYLRDSLYNEQFF. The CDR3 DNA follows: TGTGCCAGCAGCTACCTCCGGGACAGTCTCTACAATGAGCAGTTCTTC.

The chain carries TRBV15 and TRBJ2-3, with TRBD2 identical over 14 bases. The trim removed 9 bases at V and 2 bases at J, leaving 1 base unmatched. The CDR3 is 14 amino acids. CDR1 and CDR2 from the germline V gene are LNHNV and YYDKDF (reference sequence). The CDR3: CATGLAGDTDTQYF. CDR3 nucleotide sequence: TGTGCCACGGGACTAGCGGGGGACACAGATACGCAGTATTTT.

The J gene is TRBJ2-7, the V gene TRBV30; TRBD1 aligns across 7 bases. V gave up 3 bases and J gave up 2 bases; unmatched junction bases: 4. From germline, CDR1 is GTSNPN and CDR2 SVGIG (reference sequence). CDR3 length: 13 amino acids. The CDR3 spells CAWSRDSTYEQYF. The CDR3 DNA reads TGTGCCTGGAGCCGGGACAGCACCTACGAGCAGTACTTC.

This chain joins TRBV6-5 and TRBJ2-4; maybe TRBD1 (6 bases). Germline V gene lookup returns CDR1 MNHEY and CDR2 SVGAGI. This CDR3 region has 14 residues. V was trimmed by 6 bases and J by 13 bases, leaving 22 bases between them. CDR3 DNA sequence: TGTGCCAGCAGCGACCGGGACATCCACCTGGAGCAGTACTTC. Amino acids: CASSDRDIHLEQYF.

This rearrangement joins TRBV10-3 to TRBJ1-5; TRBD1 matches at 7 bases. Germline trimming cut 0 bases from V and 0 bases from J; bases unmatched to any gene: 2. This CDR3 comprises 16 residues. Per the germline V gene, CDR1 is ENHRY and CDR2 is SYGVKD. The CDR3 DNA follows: TGTGCCATCAGTGAGTCGGGACAGCATAGCAATCAGCCCCAGCATTTT. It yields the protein CAISESGQHSNQPQHF.

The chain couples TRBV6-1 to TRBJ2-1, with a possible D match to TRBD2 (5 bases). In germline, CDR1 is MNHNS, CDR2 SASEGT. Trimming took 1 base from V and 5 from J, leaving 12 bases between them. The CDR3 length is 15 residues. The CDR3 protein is CASSEVSGGNNEQFF. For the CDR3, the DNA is TGTGCCAGCAGTGAAGTCAGCGGAGGTAACAATGAGCAGTTCTTC.

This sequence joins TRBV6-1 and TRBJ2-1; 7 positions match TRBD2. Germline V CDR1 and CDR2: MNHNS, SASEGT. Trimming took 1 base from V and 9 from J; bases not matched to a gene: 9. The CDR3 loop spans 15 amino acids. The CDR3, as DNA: TGTGCCAGCAGTGAAGTTTCCGGGACTATGGGTGAGCAGTTCTTC. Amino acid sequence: CASSEVSGTMGEQFF.

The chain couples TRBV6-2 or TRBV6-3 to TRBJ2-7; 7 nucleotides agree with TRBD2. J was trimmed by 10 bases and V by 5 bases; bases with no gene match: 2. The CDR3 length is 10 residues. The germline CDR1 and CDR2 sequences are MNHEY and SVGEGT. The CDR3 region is CASSREAQYF. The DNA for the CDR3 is TGTGCCAGCAGTCGGGAGGCCCAGTACTTC.

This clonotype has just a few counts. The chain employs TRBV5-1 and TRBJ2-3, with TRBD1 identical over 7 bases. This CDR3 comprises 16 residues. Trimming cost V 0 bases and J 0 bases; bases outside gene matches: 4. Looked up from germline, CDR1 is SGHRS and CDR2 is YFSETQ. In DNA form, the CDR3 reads TGCGCCAGCAGCTTGGGGGACAGAGAAAGCACAGATACGCAGTATTTT. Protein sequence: CASSLGDRESTDTQYF. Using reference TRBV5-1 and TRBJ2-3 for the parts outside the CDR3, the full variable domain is KAGVTQTPRYLIKTRGQQVTLSCSPISGHRSVSWYQQTPGQGLQFLFEYFSETQRNKGNFPGRFSGRQFSNSRSEMNVSTLELGDSALYLCASSLGDRESTDTQYFGPGTRLTVL.

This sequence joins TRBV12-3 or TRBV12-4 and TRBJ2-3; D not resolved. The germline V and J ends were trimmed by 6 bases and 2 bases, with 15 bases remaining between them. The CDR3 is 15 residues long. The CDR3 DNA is TGTGCCAGCAGCGGCGACGGATTCCTCACAGATACGCAGTATTTT. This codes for CASSGDGFLTDTQYF.

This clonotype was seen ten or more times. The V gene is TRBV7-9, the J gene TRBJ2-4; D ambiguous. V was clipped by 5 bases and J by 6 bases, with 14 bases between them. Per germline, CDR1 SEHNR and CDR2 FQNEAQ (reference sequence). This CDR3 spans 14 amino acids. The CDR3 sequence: CASSADGFTNIQYF. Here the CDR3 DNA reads TGTGCCAGCAGCGCCGACGGGTTTACAAACATTCAGTACTTC.

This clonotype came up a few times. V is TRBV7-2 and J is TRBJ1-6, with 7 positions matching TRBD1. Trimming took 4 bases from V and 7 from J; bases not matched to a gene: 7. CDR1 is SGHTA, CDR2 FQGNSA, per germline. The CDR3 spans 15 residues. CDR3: CASSWDSSINSPLHF. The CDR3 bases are TGTGCCAGCAGCTGGGACAGTTCCATCAATTCACCCCTCCACTTT.

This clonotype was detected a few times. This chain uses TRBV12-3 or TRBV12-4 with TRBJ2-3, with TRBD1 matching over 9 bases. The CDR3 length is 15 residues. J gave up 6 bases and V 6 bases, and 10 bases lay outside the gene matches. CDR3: CASSPGQGRSDTQYF. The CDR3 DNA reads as TGTGCCAGCAGCCCCGGACAGGGGAGGTCGGATACGCAGTATTTT.

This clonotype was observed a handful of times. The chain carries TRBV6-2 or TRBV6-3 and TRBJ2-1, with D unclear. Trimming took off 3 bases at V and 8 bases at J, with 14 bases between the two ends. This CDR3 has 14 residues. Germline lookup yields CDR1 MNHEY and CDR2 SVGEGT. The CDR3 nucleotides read TGTGCCAGCAGTTATCGGGTTCTTTCCTATGAGCAGTTCTTC. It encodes CASSYRVLSYEQFF.

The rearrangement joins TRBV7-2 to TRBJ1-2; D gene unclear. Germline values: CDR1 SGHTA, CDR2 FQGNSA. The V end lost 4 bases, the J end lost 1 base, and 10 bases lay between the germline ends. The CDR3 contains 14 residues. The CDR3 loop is CASSSLGDNYGYTF. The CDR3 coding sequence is TGTGCCAGCAGCTCCCTCGGGGATAACTATGGCTACACCTTC.

CDR3 DNA sequence: TGTGCCAGCAAGACCGGGACAGGGGACACTGAAGCTTTCTTT. Its translation: CASKTGTGDTEAFF. The rearrangement links TRBV9 to TRBJ1-1; 10 bases line up with TRBD1. After removal of 6 bases from V and 3 bases from J, the junction contained 5 bases not matched to a gene. Germline CDR1 SGDLS, CDR2 YYNGEE. This CDR3 contains 14 residues. Using reference TRBV9 and TRBJ1-1 for the parts outside the CDR3, the full variable domain is DSGVTQTPKHLITATGQRVTLRCSPRSGDLSVYWYQQSLDQGLQFLIQYYNGEERAKGNILERFSAQQFPDLHSELNLSSLELGDSALYFCASKTGTGDTEAFFGQGTRLTVV.

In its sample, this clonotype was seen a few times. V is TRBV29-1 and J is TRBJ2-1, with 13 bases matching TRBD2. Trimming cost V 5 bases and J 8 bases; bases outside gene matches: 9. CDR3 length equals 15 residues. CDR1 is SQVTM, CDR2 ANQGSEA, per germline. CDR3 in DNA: TGCAGCGTTAAAAAAGGGACTAGCGGGGTTTATGAGCAGTTCTTC. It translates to CSVKKGTSGVYEQFF.

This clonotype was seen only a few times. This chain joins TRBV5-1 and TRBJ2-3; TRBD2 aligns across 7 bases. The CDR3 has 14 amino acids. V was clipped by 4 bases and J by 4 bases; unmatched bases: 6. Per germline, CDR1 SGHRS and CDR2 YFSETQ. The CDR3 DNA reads TGCGCCAGCAGCGAGACTAGCAGATCAGATACGCAGTATTTT. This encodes CASSETSRSDTQYF.

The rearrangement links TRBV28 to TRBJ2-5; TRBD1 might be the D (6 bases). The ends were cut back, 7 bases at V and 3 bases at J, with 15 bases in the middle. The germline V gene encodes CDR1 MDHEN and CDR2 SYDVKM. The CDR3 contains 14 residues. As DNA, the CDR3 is TGTGCCAGCAACGTCGGAGACAGGAAAGAGACCCAGTACTTC. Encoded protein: CASNVGDRKETQYF.

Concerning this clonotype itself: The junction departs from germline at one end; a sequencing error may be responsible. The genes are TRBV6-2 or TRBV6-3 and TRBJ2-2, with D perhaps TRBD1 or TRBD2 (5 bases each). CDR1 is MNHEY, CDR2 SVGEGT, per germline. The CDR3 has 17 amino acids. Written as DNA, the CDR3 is TGTGCCAGCGGTTACGACCGAGGGGCCGCAAACACCGGGGAGCTGTTTTTT. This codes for CASGYDRGAANTGELFF.

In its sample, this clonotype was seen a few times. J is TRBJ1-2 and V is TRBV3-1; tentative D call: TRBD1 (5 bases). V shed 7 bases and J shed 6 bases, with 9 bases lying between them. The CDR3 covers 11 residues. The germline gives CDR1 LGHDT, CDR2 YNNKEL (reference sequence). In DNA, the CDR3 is TGTGCCAGCACTGAGGGGAATGGCTACACCTTC. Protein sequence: CASTEGNGYTF.

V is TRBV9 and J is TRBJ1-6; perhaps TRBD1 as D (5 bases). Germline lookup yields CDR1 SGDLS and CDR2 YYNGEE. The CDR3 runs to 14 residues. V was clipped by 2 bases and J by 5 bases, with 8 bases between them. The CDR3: CASSVGGNNSPLHF. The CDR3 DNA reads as TGTGCCAGCAGCGTGGGGGGGAATAATTCACCCCTCCACTTT.

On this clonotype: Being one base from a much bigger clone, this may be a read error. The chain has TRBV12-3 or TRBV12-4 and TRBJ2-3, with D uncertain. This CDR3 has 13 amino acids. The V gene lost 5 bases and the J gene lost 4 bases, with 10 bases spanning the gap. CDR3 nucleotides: TGTGCCAGCAGTACACAGAGTCCAGATACGCAGTATTTT. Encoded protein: CASSTQSPDTQYF.

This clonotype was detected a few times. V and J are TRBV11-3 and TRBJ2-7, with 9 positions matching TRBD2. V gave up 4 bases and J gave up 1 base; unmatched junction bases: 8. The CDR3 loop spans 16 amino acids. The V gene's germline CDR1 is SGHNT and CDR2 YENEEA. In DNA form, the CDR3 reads TGTGCCAGCAGCTCGGATAGCGGGGGTGATTCCTACGAGCAGTACTTC. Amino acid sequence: CASSSDSGGDSYEQYF.

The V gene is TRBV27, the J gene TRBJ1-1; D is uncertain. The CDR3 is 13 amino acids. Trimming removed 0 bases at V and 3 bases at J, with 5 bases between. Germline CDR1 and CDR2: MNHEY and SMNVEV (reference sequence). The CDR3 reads CASSLSHDTEAFF. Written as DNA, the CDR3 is TGTGCCAGCAGTTTATCGCACGACACTGAAGCTTTCTTT.